The 22 T cell receptor beta chains below all came from one sample that was sequenced in a study of T cell responses to AZD1222 COVID-19 vaccine. Profiling relied on immunoSEQ multiplex PCR, and the TCRdb table lists in-frame clones only, not all of them. The sample holds 100,000 to 110,000 clones, around nine tenths seen once. Specimen: peripheral blood, collected on day 0 of AZD1222 vaccination. These receptors came from an adult in good health.

The CDR3 spells CSVTGTSANNEQFF. The CDR3 DNA reads as TGCAGCGTTACCGGGACTAGCGCCAACAATGAGCAGTTCTTC. V is TRBV29-1 and J is TRBJ2-1, with 10 bases aligning to TRBD2. Trimming took 5 bases from V and 5 from J; bases not matched to a gene: 6. Germline V CDR1 and CDR2: SQVTM, ANQGSEA. This CDR3 has 14 residues.

The chain joins TRBV7-9 to TRBJ1-1; TRBD1 might be the D (6 bases). The germline V gene has CDR1 SEHNR and CDR2 FQNEAQ (reference sequence). This CDR3 has 13 amino acids. The V and J ends lost 1 base and 5 bases respectively, with 8 bases between them. This chain's CDR3 is CASSLEQGTEAFF. CDR3 bases: TGTGCCAGCAGCTTAGAACAGGGTACTGAAGCTTTCTTT.

As to this clone: An end of the junction does not agree with germline; a read error may underlie this. This rearrangement joins TRBV7-7 to TRBJ2-5; the match to TRBD2 covers 7 bases. The germline gives CDR1 SSHAT, CDR2 FNYEAQ (reference sequence). The CDR3 spans 16 residues. The CDR3 is CASSLIGGGGEETQYF. The CDR3 nucleotides are TGTGCTAGCAGCTTAATCGGCGGTGGGGGGGAAGAGACCCAGTACTTC.

This clone was recorded once. This chain joins TRBV25-1 and TRBJ2-7; D is perhaps TRBD2 (6 bases). There are 15 residues in the CDR3. With 3 bases removed from V and 4 bases from J, the gap between germline ends came to 16 bases. CDR1 and CDR2 from the germline V gene are MGHDK and SYGVNS. The CDR3 DNA sequence: TGTGCCAGCAGTGATGACAGTGGAGGGGTTTACGAGCAGTACTTC. Residues: CASSDDSGGVYEQYF.

The rearrangement joins TRBV13 to TRBJ1-1; 8 bases fit TRBD1. CDR3 size: 17 residues. The germline V gene has CDR1 PRHDT and CDR2 FYEKMQ (reference sequence). V lost 7 bases to trimming and J lost 1 base; unmatched junction nucleotides: 14. The CDR3: CASTPRQGTRGNTEAFF. DNA of the CDR3: TGTGCCAGCACCCCTCGACAGGGGACACGAGGGAACACTGAAGCTTTCTTT.

The chain's CDR3 is CASSSTGPYSNQPQHF. For the CDR3, the DNA is TGTGCCAGTAGTTCGACAGGGCCATATAGCAATCAGCCCCAGCATTTT. The chain recombines TRBV19 with TRBJ1-5; 7 nucleotides line up with TRBD1. The V segment lost 5 bases and the J segment 0 bases; nucleotides outside the gene matches: 7. Germline-derived CDR1 and CDR2 are LNHDA and SQIVND (reference sequence). This CDR3 region has 16 residues.

This sequence joins TRBV25-1 and TRBJ1-6, with no clear D. Per germline, CDR1 MGHDK and CDR2 SYGVNS. CDR3 size: 15 residues. With 3 bases removed from V and 0 bases from J, the gap between germline ends came to 6 bases. The CDR3 bases are TGTGCCAGCAGTGAGGGGAGCTCCTATAATTCACCCCTCCACTTT. Amino acids: CASSEGSSYNSPLHF.

The rearrangement links TRBV11-2 to TRBJ2-3; unclear D gene. The CDR3 runs 13 residues. The germline CDR1 and CDR2 sequences are SGHAT and FQNNGV. V was shortened by 3 bases and J by 6 bases, with 10 bases between the two germline ends. The CDR3 here is CASSLGKEDTQYF. The DNA of the CDR3 is TGTGCCAGCAGCTTGGGAAAGGAGGATACGCAGTATTTT.

This chain joins TRBV27 and TRBJ2-6, with a possible D match to TRBD1 (6 bases). Between the trimmed V and J ends, which lost 4 bases and 0 bases, there was a span of 16 bases. Germline CDR1 reads MNHEY; CDR2 reads SMNVEV (reference sequence). The CDR3 contains 18 residues. CDR3 coding DNA: TGTGCCAGCAGTTCTCGGACAGTATCTCGCTCTGGGGCCAACGTCCTGACTTTC. It yields the protein CASSSRTVSRSGANVLTF.

The V and J genes are TRBV5-1 and TRBJ1-5; 9 nucleotides line up with TRBD1. The trim removed 4 bases at V and 15 bases at J, leaving 11 bases unmatched. CDR3 size: 13 residues. The germline V gene has CDR1 SGHRS and CDR2 YFSETQ. The CDR3 region is CASSNPGTGIVHF. Written as DNA, the CDR3 is TGCGCCAGCAGCAACCCCGGGACAGGGATAGTGCATTTT.

The sample holds one count of this clone. The genes are TRBV19 and TRBJ2-1; possible D gene TRBD1, 6 bases. Per the germline V gene, CDR1 is LNHDA and CDR2 is SQIVND (reference sequence). The CDR3 contains 14 residues. V was clipped by 3 bases and J by 4 bases, with 10 bases between them. Written as DNA, the CDR3 is TGTGCCAGTAGTATTCTACAGGGTTACAATGAGCAGTTCTTC. Protein: CASSILQGYNEQFF.

J is TRBJ2-5 and V is TRBV27; D is perhaps TRBD1 (6 bases). Germline CDR1 MNHEY, CDR2 SMNVEV (reference sequence). The V end was cut by 4 bases, the J end by 7 bases, with 13 bases between. This CDR3 is built from 13 residues. This CDR3 reads CASSSGQTRTQYF. For the CDR3, the DNA is TGTGCCAGCAGTTCCGGACAGACTCGGACCCAGTACTTC.

The chain is built from TRBV19 and TRBJ2-1; D remains unclear. Germline V lookup: CDR1 LNHDA, CDR2 SQIVND (reference sequence). The CDR3 consists of 14 residues. CDR3 residues: CAADSAWSNGEQFF. The CDR3 DNA sequence: TGTGCAGCTGACTCGGCATGGTCCAATGGCGAGCAGTTCTTC.

The chain couples TRBV2 to TRBJ1-1, with D possibly being TRBD1 (5 bases). V was trimmed by 2 bases and J by 2 bases, leaving 6 bases between them. The CDR3 is made up of 13 amino acids. Germline loops: CDR1 SNHLY, CDR2 FYNNEI. CDR3 residues: CASSEQGNTEAFF. The CDR3 coding sequence is TGTGCCAGCAGTGAACAGGGCAACACTGAAGCTTTCTTT.

The chain recombines TRBV5-4 with TRBJ2-3; 13 nucleotides line up with TRBD2. The V gene end was trimmed by 4 bases and the J gene end by 6 bases; junction bases not matched to a gene: 11. This CDR3 region has 17 residues. CDR1 and CDR2 from the germline V gene are SGHNT and YYREEE (reference sequence). For the CDR3, the DNA is TGTGCCAGCAGCCACCCCGGACTAGCGGGAGTTCGGGATACGCAGTATTTT. Its protein is CASSHPGLAGVRDTQYF.

The chain uses TRBV18 and TRBJ2-7, with D hard to call. The germline gives CDR1 KGHSH, CDR2 LQKENI. The CDR3 length is 13 residues. Trimming left V 6 bases short and J 4 bases short, with 13 bases between. The CDR3 DNA reads TGTGCCAGCTCCCCAGCGCAAGGGTACGAGCAGTACTTC. It specifies CASSPAQGYEQYF. The whole variable domain, remainder taken from reference TRBV18 and TRBJ2-7, is NAGVMQNPRHLVRRRGQEARLRCSPMKGHSHVYWYRQLPEEGLKFMVYLQKENIIDESGMPKERFSAEFPKEGPSILRIQQVVRGDSAAYFCASSPAQGYEQYFGPGTRLTVT.

The chain carries TRBV27 and TRBJ2-1, with 7 bases fitting TRBD2. Germline V gene sequence: CDR1 MNHEY, CDR2 SMNVEV (reference sequence). The junction had 17 bases not matched to a gene; V was cut back by 7 bases and J by 8 bases. The CDR3 has 16 amino acids. This CDR3 is CASTYYLAGVGYEQFF. In nucleotides, the CDR3 is TGTGCCAGCACATATTATTTGGCGGGAGTCGGCTATGAGCAGTTCTTC.

This chain links TRBV6-1 with TRBJ1-6; D unclear. The CDR3 covers 16 residues. Germline CDR1 is MNHNS and CDR2 is SASEGT. V was pared by 2 bases and J by 7 bases, with 15 bases between. The chain's CDR3 is CASSERVPKGNSPLHF. The CDR3 DNA reads as TGTGCCAGCAGTGAACGAGTCCCAAAAGGGAATTCACCCCTCCACTTT.

This rearrangement joins TRBV28 to TRBJ1-5, with D uncertain. CDR3 length: 15 amino acids. Trimming shortened V by 3 bases and J by 6 bases, and 15 bases separated the two germline ends. CDR1 is MDHEN and CDR2 is SYDVKM in the germline V gene. This CDR3 reads CASSFVGGPSQPQHF. CDR3 sequence (DNA): TGTGCCAGCAGTTTCGTTGGAGGGCCCAGTCAGCCCCAGCATTTT.

The J gene is TRBJ2-1, the V gene TRBV23-1; 12 bases map to TRBD2. TRBV23-1 is noted as an ORF with a role that remains uncertain. With V trimmed by 2 bases and J by 5 bases, 16 bases remained unmatched. The CDR3 totals 20 residues. The chain's CDR3 is CASSQTPTSGRLSPNNEQFF. CDR3 coding DNA: TGCGCCAGCAGTCAAACTCCAACTAGCGGGAGGCTCTCGCCAAACAATGAGCAGTTCTTC.

V is TRBV30 and J is TRBJ1-2; 7 bases match TRBD1. Germline V gives CDR1 GTSNPN, CDR2 SVGIG (reference sequence). The ends lost 5 bases at V and 7 bases at J; junction bases unmatched: 16. The CDR3 is 15 amino acids. Here the CDR3 DNA reads TGTGCCTGGGCCCGCCACAGGGGCTCACTAGGTGGCTACACCTTC. This encodes CAWARHRGSLGGYTF.

V usage is TRBV5-1 and J usage is TRBJ2-4, with a weak D call TRBD2 (6 bases). CDR3 length: 14 residues. Trimming stripped 2 bases from V and 9 bases from J, with 15 bases between. Germline values: CDR1 SGHRS, CDR2 YFSETQ. The CDR3 sequence is CASSFRGEESIQYF. The CDR3 nucleotides read TGCGCCAGCAGCTTTCGAGGGGAGGAGAGCATTCAGTACTTC.